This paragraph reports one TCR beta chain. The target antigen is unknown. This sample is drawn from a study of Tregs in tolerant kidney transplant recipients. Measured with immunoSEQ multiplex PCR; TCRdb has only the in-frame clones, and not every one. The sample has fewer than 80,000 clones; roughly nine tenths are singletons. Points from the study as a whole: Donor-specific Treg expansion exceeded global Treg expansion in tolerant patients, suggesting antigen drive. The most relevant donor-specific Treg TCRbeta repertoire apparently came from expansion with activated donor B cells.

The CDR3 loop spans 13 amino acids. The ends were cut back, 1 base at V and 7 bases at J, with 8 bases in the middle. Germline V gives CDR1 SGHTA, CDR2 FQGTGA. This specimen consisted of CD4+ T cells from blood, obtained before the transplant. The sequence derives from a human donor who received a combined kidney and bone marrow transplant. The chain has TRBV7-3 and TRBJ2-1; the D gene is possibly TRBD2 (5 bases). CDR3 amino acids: CASSLSRGNEQFF. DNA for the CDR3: TGTGCCAGCAGCTTAAGTCGGGGTAATGAGCAGTTCTTC.